Below, 20 T cell receptor beta chains from the same sample are listed, as sequenced in a study of shared clonotypes between healthy human individuals. Sequencing used immunoSEQ multiplex PCR; TCRdb keeps in-frame clones, though not all of them. The data show about 2.2 million clones, roughly 93% seen once. Naive CD8 cells lacked CD45RO, underwent positive selection for CCR7 and left out terminally differentiated effector memory CD45RA+ cells. Sample: naive CD8+ T cells from PBMCs. The receptor source for this set is a man between 18 and 35 years old in good health. Some clones in this sample may be carry-over from other donors' samples.

Turning to this clone: The sample holds other DNA sequences that translate to the same CDR3. The rearrangement uses TRBV19 and TRBJ2-7; 9 nucleotides line up with TRBD2. The V gene's germline CDR1 is LNHDA and CDR2 SQIVND (reference sequence). The CDR3 length is 15 residues. The ends lost 6 bases at V and 1 base at J; junction bases unmatched: 7. CDR3 sequence: CASSLGAGGSYEQYF. The CDR3 DNA follows: TGTGCCAGTAGCCTTGGGGCGGGAGGGTCCTACGAGCAGTACTTC.

The CDR3 bases are TGTGCCACCAGCAGGGATTGGGGGGTATCGAAGCCCTACGAGCAGTACTTC. This sequence encodes CATSRDWGVSKPYEQYF. This chain uses TRBV15 with TRBJ2-7; D perhaps matches TRBD2 (6 bases). Germline lookup yields CDR1 LNHNV and CDR2 YYDKDF (reference sequence). The CDR3 extends over 17 amino acids. V was trimmed by 3 bases and J by 2 bases, leaving 20 bases between them.

The chain is built from TRBV11-2 and TRBJ2-1, with 13 bases that match TRBD2. CDR1 and CDR2 from the germline V gene are SGHAT and FQNNGV. V shed 1 base, J shed 7 bases, and the junction held 4 bases outside the gene matches. The length of the CDR3 is 16 residues. The CDR3 protein is CASSLGGTSGTNEQFF. The CDR3 nucleotides read TGTGCCAGCAGCTTAGGAGGGACTAGCGGGACGAATGAGCAGTTCTTC.

The rearrangement uses TRBV15 and TRBJ2-5, with 10 bases that match TRBD1. The CDR3 runs 18 residues. Trimming at V came to 3 bases and at J to 2 bases, leaving 12 bases not matched to a gene. Germline CDR1 reads LNHNV; CDR2 reads YYDKDF (reference sequence). CDR3 sequence reads: CATSSSTSGTGEQETQYF. CDR3 nucleotides: TGTGCCACCAGCAGTAGCACTTCCGGGACAGGGGAACAAGAGACCCAGTACTTC.

This chain uses TRBV9 with TRBJ2-7, with TRBD1 matching 7 bases. V lost 0 bases, J lost 6 bases, and 6 bases stayed unmatched. The length of the CDR3 is 14 residues. Germline assignment: CDR1 SGDLS and CDR2 YYNGEE. The CDR3 here is CASSVARQGGEQYF. CDR3 nucleotides: TGTGCCAGCAGCGTAGCCCGACAGGGTGGCGAGCAGTACTTC.

The chain has TRBV28 and TRBJ2-7, with 10 bases fitting TRBD1. The germline CDR1 and CDR2 sequences are MDHEN and SYDVKM. This CDR3 is 15 amino acids long. V lost 7 bases and J lost 5; bases outside the gene matches: 11. The CDR3 region is CASNPPGQGLDEQYF. CDR3 coding DNA: TGTGCCAGCAACCCTCCGGGACAGGGGCTAGACGAGCAGTACTTC.

CDR3 bases: TGTGCCAGCACCTGGACAGGGTACAATGAGCAGTTCTTC. Translated: CASTWTGYNEQFF. V gene TRBV5-4 combines with J gene TRBJ2-1, with 8 positions matching TRBD1. Trimming cost V 6 bases and J 4 bases; bases outside gene matches: 3. CDR1 and CDR2 from the germline V gene are SGHNT and YYREEE (reference sequence). This CDR3 comprises 13 residues.

V gene TRBV11-2 combines with J gene TRBJ2-3, with 7 bases identical to TRBD1. The germline V gene has CDR1 SGHAT and CDR2 FQNNGV. J lost 2 bases, V lost 3 bases, and 11 bases had no gene match. CDR3 length: 17 residues. For the CDR3, the DNA is TGTGCCAGCAGCTTGCTCAACCGGGACAGCTTCACAGATACGCAGTATTTT. It encodes CASSLLNRDSFTDTQYF.

V gene TRBV28 combines with J gene TRBJ1-3; D gene ambiguous. V lost 5 bases to trimming and J lost 2 bases, with 16 bases between them. The V gene's germline CDR1 is MDHEN and CDR2 SYDVKM. The CDR3 spans 16 residues. CDR3 residues: CASSPTRRRPGNTIYF. The CDR3 coding sequence is TGTGCCAGCAGTCCCACCCGACGGAGACCTGGAAACACCATATATTTT.

The chain recombines TRBV6-1 with TRBJ2-1, with D maybe TRBD1 (6 bases). V was pared by 7 bases and J by 5 bases, with 12 bases between. CDR1 is MNHNS, CDR2 SASEGT, per germline. The CDR3 extends over 13 amino acids. The CDR3 DNA reads as TGTGCCAGCACCTGGACAGCTGACAATGAGCAGTTCTTC. It specifies CASTWTADNEQFF.

The chain has TRBV19 and TRBJ1-1, with 7 nucleotides matching TRBD1. Unmatched junction bases numbered 5, after V lost 2 bases and J lost 8 bases. Germline assignment: CDR1 LNHDA and CDR2 SQIVND (reference sequence). This CDR3 has 13 residues. The CDR3 here is CASSITVTGEAFF. CDR3 bases: TGTGCCAGTAGTATAACCGTGACAGGGGAAGCTTTCTTT. Full variable domain (rest looked up from reference TRBV19 and TRBJ1-1): DGGITQSPKYLFRKEGQNVTLSCEQNLNHDAMYWYRQDPGQGLRLIYYSQIVNDFQKGDIAEGYSVSREKKESFPLTVTSAQKNPTAFYLCASSITVTGEAFFGQGTRLTVV.

The chain is built from TRBV27 and TRBJ2-1; tentatively, D is TRBD2 (5 bases). Per the germline V gene, CDR1 is MNHEY and CDR2 is SMNVEV (reference sequence). Trimming removed 2 bases at V and 9 bases at J, with 8 bases between. The CDR3 has 12 amino acids. CDR3 sequence (DNA): TGTGCCAGCAGTTTAATAGAGGGTGAGCAGTTCTTC. Protein sequence: CASSLIEGEQFF.

The rearrangement links TRBV29-1 to TRBJ2-7; 8 bases are shared with TRBD2. Germline V gene lookup returns CDR1 SQVTM and CDR2 ANQGSEA. The CDR3 length is 15 residues. V shed 4 bases and J 2 bases; nucleotides not matched to a gene: 10. CDR3 residues: CSVVGSVAGPYEQYF. CDR3 nucleotide sequence: TGCAGCGTTGTCGGGTCTGTAGCGGGACCCTACGAGCAGTACTTC.

This clone was observed a handful of times. The chain combines TRBV5-6 with TRBJ1-1; no clear D gene. Germline-derived CDR1 and CDR2 are SGHDT and YYEEEE. Trimming pared 4 bases from V and 7 bases from J, leaving 14 bases between. The CDR3 spans 13 residues. CDR3 protein: CASSHSTGSEAFF. DNA for the CDR3: TGTGCCAGCAGCCACAGCACCGGCAGTGAAGCTTTCTTT.

The chain combines TRBV11-1 with TRBJ2-7; 10 bases agree with TRBD2. Germline CDR1 is SGHAT and CDR2 is FQDESV (reference sequence). The V gene end was trimmed by 1 base and the J gene end by 7 bases; junction bases not matched to a gene: 4. The CDR3 is 14 amino acids. The CDR3 nucleotides read TGTGCCAGCAGCTTAGGGCTAGCGGGAGAAGAGCAGTACTTC. This codes for CASSLGLAGEEQYF.

The chain is built from TRBV28 and TRBJ2-5; no firm D call. Deletions cut 4 bases from V and 4 bases from J, with 19 bases between. Germline loops: CDR1 MDHEN, CDR2 SYDVKM. The CDR3 is made up of 16 amino acids. CDR3 region: CASSSPLWGGRETQYF. As DNA, the CDR3 is TGTGCCAGCAGTTCCCCCCTGTGGGGTGGCCGAGAGACCCAGTACTTC.

The CDR3 is CASSRSAGTGETQYF. The CDR3 DNA is TGTGCCAGCAGCCGATCGGCGGGCACGGGGGAGACCCAGTACTTC. V gene TRBV7-6 combines with J gene TRBJ2-5; possible D gene TRBD2, 5 bases. Looked up from germline, CDR1 is SGHVS and CDR2 is FNYEAQ. CDR3 length equals 15 residues. V shed 5 bases and J shed 5 bases, with 18 bases lying between them.

The chain carries TRBV2 and TRBJ2-5; D is undetermined. CDR1 is SNHLY and CDR2 is FYNNEI in the germline V gene. Trimming removed 5 bases from V and 6 bases from J, with 16 bases in between. The CDR3 is 14 residues long. The CDR3 protein is CASSFPDGSQTQYF. CDR3 nucleotide sequence: TGTGCCAGCAGTTTTCCTGACGGCAGCCAGACCCAGTACTTC.

This rearrangement joins TRBV28 to TRBJ1-4; D perhaps matches TRBD1 (5 bases). The CDR3 runs 15 residues. CDR1 MDHEN and CDR2 SYDVKM come from the germline V gene. Trimming left V 3 bases short and J 7 bases short, with 15 bases between. In nucleotides, the CDR3 is TGTGCCAGCAGTTTTGGGCGGGGGTCCGGTGAAAAACTGTTTTTT. Residues: CASSFGRGSGEKLFF.

The V gene is TRBV2, the J gene TRBJ2-7, with TRBD2 matching 8 bases. With V trimmed by 7 bases and J by 2 bases, 7 bases remained unmatched. This CDR3 has 14 amino acids. Germline V gene sequence: CDR1 SNHLY, CDR2 FYNNEI. The CDR3, as DNA: TGTGCCAGCATATCAGCGGGGGAAACCTACGAGCAGTACTTC. Its protein is CASISAGETYEQYF.